A selection of T cell receptor beta chains follows, all from one sample in a study of cytomegalovirus exposure and HLA in healthy donors. Assay used: immunoSEQ multiplex PCR; TCRdb lists only in-frame clones, some missing. The data contain approximately 170,000 clones, over 80% of them singletons. Sequenced sample: PBMCs. All receptors come from a boy between 2 and 10 years old in good health and CMV-seronegative. Both conserved end residues are part of each CDR3.

v_call cdr3_aa
TRBV19 CASSISSGRETQYF
TRBV27 CASRTGDNQETQYF
TRBV6-6 CASRNRDRGLFQPQHF
TRBV2 CASTLGGGTDTQYF
TRBV29-1 CSAYRDTDGHEQYF
TRBV6-1 CASSEEGGVLAQYF
TRBV25-1 CASSPGQALNYGYTF
TRBV6-1 CASSGILLSTNEKLFF
TRBV7-9 CASSLGWSGNTEAFF
TRBV4-3 CASSQDTVAGSNEKLFF
TRBV5-1 CASSLSGTTISGELFF
TRBV30 CAWMDSWGYNSPLHF
TRBV5-4 CASSFPGQGYNEQFF
TRBV30 CAWSVWTGQGASNTEAFF
TRBV4-3 CASSQERGASTDTQYF
TRBV7-2 CASSTRQGGLNTEAFF
TRBV4-3 CASSQEHRQGNTQYF
TRBV6-5 CASSYSQQETQYF
TRBV7-9 CASSRTGQSLTDTQYF
TRBV4-1 CASSHGPGGGELFF
TRBV5-1 CASSLDLAGNNEQFF
TRBV11-2 CASSFEGTSQAGELFF
TRBV9 CASSETGKETQYF
TRBV7-9 CASSPVPGGLDF
TRBV2 CASRAGVTEAFF
TRBV15 CATSRGEETQYF
TRBV19 CASSDRGVGGYTF
TRBV5-6 CASSADRNYGYTF
TRBV7-6 CASSLGTSVYNEQFF
TRBV6-6 CASSRDRDKAFF
TRBV5-1 CASSLSGGNTEAFF
TRBV27 CASSLRWGSNQPQHF
TRBV7-3 CASSPLPGGTQYF
TRBV5-1 CASSLRLAGAGEQFF
TRBV10-1 CASSVGGRARNEQFF